This passage covers 29 T cell receptor beta chains from one sample sequenced in a study of blood T cell repertoires in COVID-19. Measured with immunoSEQ multiplex PCR; TCRdb has only the in-frame clones, and not every one. Among about 100,000 clones listed, roughly 84% were seen once. Sequenced material: peripheral blood. Every receptor here comes from a man in his thirties or forties in a cohort sampled during active COVID-19.

J is TRBJ1-2 and V is TRBV11-2; tentatively, D is TRBD1 (6 bases). The CDR3 has 14 residues. Trimming removed 4 bases at V and 8 bases at J, with 17 bases between. Per the germline V gene, CDR1 is SGHAT and CDR2 is FQNNGV. Here the CDR3 reads CASSYAGLGQGYTF. CDR3 nucleotides: TGTGCCAGCAGCTACGCCGGACTGGGACAAGGCTACACCTTC.

This rearrangement joins TRBV6-1 to TRBJ2-2, with TRBD1 matching over 12 bases. The CDR3 contains 16 residues. Germline CDR1 MNHNS, CDR2 SASEGT. V shed 4 bases, J shed 7 bases, and the junction held 7 bases outside the gene matches. CDR3 region: CASSGTGTGGLGELFF. The CDR3 nucleotides read TGTGCCAGCAGTGGGACCGGGACAGGGGGCCTCGGGGAGCTGTTTTTT.

DNA of the CDR3: TGTGCCAGCAGCCCCCGACAGGGTATCGGACCCTACGAGCAGTACTTC. Translating gives CASSPRQGIGPYEQYF. The rearrangement links TRBV3-1 (or the pseudogene TRBV3-2) to TRBJ2-7, with 7 bases lining up with TRBD1. CDR1 LGHDT and CDR2 YNNKEL come from the germline V gene (reference sequence). The trim removed 4 bases at V and 2 bases at J, leaving 11 bases unmatched. This CDR3 comprises 16 residues.

This sequence joins TRBV2 and TRBJ2-7; 9 nucleotides align to TRBD2. Germline CDR1 SNHLY, CDR2 FYNNEI. The length of the CDR3 is 17 residues. With 4 bases clipped from V and 0 bases from J, the junction kept 10 bases outside the gene matches. Here the CDR3 DNA reads TGTGCCAGCAGTGTAAGCGGGGGGAACGCCCACTCCTACGAGCAGTACTTC. Protein sequence: CASSVSGGNAHSYEQYF.

The chain combines TRBV27 with TRBJ1-1; 9 bases are shared with TRBD1. The CDR3 loop spans 16 amino acids. Unmatched junction bases numbered 6, after V lost 0 bases and J lost 4 bases. The germline CDR1 and CDR2 sequences are MNHEY and SMNVEV (reference sequence). CDR3 in DNA: TGTGCCAGCAGTTTATCATTCCCGACAGGGGGCACTGAAGCTTTCTTT. It specifies CASSLSFPTGGTEAFF.

This chain links TRBV4-3 with TRBJ2-1; TRBD2 matches 13 bases. Germline loops: CDR1 LGHNA, CDR2 YSLEER. J gave up 6 bases and V 1 base, and 0 bases lay outside the gene matches. CDR3 size: 15 residues. The CDR3 nucleotides read TGCGCCAGCAGCCAAGGACTAGCGGGAGGCAATGAGCAGTTCTTC. Translated, it gives CASSQGLAGGNEQFF.

V and J are TRBV7-6 and TRBJ2-3, with 8 bases aligning to TRBD2. The CDR3 contains 16 residues. V gave up 5 bases and J gave up 6 bases; unmatched junction bases: 13. Germline-derived CDR1 and CDR2 are SGHVS and FNYEAQ. CDR3 sequence (DNA): TGTGCCAGCAGCCCAGAACCCGGGGGGGCCGGGGATACGCAGTATTTT. The encoded protein is CASSPEPGGAGDTQYF.

The V call is TRBV2, the J call TRBJ2-5, with D possibly being TRBD1 (6 bases). CDR1 is SNHLY and CDR2 is FYNNEI in the germline V gene. The V gene lost 0 bases and the J gene lost 0 bases, with 8 bases spanning the gap. The CDR3 is 15 residues long. CDR3 protein: CASSEAGADQETQYF. CDR3 nucleotides: TGTGCCAGCAGTGAAGCGGGGGCGGACCAAGAGACCCAGTACTTC.

The chain employs TRBV7-9 and TRBJ1-2; 10 nucleotides agree with TRBD1. With V trimmed by 5 bases and J by 2 bases, 5 bases remained unmatched. In germline, CDR1 is SEHNR, CDR2 FQNEAQ (reference sequence). The CDR3 is made up of 15 amino acids. Here the CDR3 DNA reads TGTGCCAGCAGCCAGAGACAGGGGGCAAACTATGGCTACACCTTC. It specifies CASSQRQGANYGYTF.

The chain has TRBV27 and TRBJ1-1, with TRBD1 matching over 8 bases. CDR3 length: 13 residues. J gave up 6 bases and V 5 bases, and 5 bases lay outside the gene matches. Per germline, CDR1 MNHEY and CDR2 SMNVEV (reference sequence). The CDR3 spells CASSRRDRPEAFF. Here the CDR3 DNA reads TGTGCCAGCAGTCGACGGGACAGGCCTGAAGCTTTCTTT.

This clone was detected only a few times. The chain employs TRBV5-1 and TRBJ1-2; D is unresolved. Germline CDR1 is SGHRS and CDR2 is YFSETQ. There are 14 residues in the CDR3. Between the trimmed V and J ends, which lost 1 base and 1 base, there was a span of 8 bases. The CDR3 reads CASSLSSYNYGYTF. The CDR3 region has the DNA TGCGCCAGCAGCTTGTCCAGTTATAACTATGGCTACACCTTC.

The gene calls are TRBV5-5 and TRBJ1-2; tentative D call: TRBD1 (6 bases). Trimming pared 0 bases from V and 6 bases from J, leaving 18 bases between. This CDR3 is 16 amino acids long. Germline V CDR1 and CDR2: SGHKS, YYEKEE (reference sequence). The chain's CDR3 is CASSLELAGGLDGYTF. The CDR3 DNA is TGTGCCAGCAGCTTGGAGTTGGCGGGGGGGCTAGATGGCTACACCTTC.

The V gene is TRBV4-3, the J gene TRBJ2-3; perhaps TRBD1 as D (5 bases). This CDR3 is built from 16 residues. V was trimmed by 1 base and J by 0 bases, leaving 11 bases between them. CDR1 and CDR2 (germline): LGHNA, YSLEER. The CDR3 coding sequence is TGCGCCAGCAGCCAAGGGGCAGGGCTTAGCACAGATACGCAGTATTTT. Its protein product is CASSQGAGLSTDTQYF.

In this sample, this clone turned up once. The V call is TRBV5-6, the J call TRBJ1-4; no reliable D call. Germline V gene lookup returns CDR1 SGHDT and CDR2 YYEEEE. The V end lost 0 bases, the J end lost 6 bases, and 12 bases lay between the germline ends. The CDR3 has 15 amino acids. The CDR3 sequence is CASSLAGIDYEKLFF. The CDR3 bases are TGTGCCAGCAGCTTGGCCGGGATCGACTATGAAAAACTGTTTTTT.

The chain uses TRBV6-2 or TRBV6-3 and TRBJ1-5; a weak D match, TRBD1 (5 bases). The CDR3 extends over 12 amino acids. Germline CDR1 reads MNHEY; CDR2 reads SVGEGT. The germline V and J ends were trimmed by 4 bases and 8 bases, with 9 bases remaining between them. CDR3 nucleotides: TGTGCCAGCAGTTTAAGGGGTGAGCCCCAGCATTTT. Translated, it gives CASSLRGEPQHF.

This sequence joins TRBV5-5 and TRBJ2-4, with 10 nucleotides matching TRBD2. This CDR3 has 16 amino acids. Germline lookup yields CDR1 SGHKS and CDR2 YYEKEE (reference sequence). V lost 2 bases, J lost 2 bases, and 4 bases stayed unmatched. CDR3 protein: CASSFSGGPTKNIQYF. The CDR3 DNA reads as TGTGCCAGCAGCTTTAGCGGGGGGCCAACCAAAAACATTCAGTACTTC.

This sequence joins TRBV28 and TRBJ1-1, with unresolved D. The CDR3 has 10 amino acids. The V end lost 6 bases, the J end lost 4 bases, and 3 bases lay between the germline ends. Per germline, CDR1 MDHEN and CDR2 SYDVKM. The CDR3: CASRATEAFF. CDR3 coding DNA: TGTGCCAGCAGGGCCACTGAAGCTTTCTTT.

The V call is TRBV4-1, the J call TRBJ1-3; TRBD1 aligns across 7 bases. The CDR3 length is 17 residues. Germline V CDR1 and CDR2: MGHRA, YSYEKL. Trimming cost V 4 bases and J 8 bases; bases outside gene matches: 17. CDR3 DNA sequence: TGCGCCAGCAGCCCCGCCCGTCTGACAGGGTTCGAGGACACCATATATTTT. This gives the protein CASSPARLTGFEDTIYF.

This clone was seen a few times. The V call is TRBV21-1, the J call TRBJ1-3; the listed D gene, TRBD1, was not tested against the DNA. TRBV21-1 is labeled a pseudogene. The CDR3 has 16 amino acids. Here the CDR3 reads CASSARQGVPGNTIYF. DNA for the CDR3: TGTGCCAGCAGCGCACGACAGGGAGTACCTGGAAACACCATATATTTT.

The rearrangement joins TRBV11-2 to TRBJ1-1; D ambiguous. Trimming removed 4 bases at V and 5 bases at J, with 8 bases between. The CDR3 extends over 12 amino acids. In germline, CDR1 is SGHAT, CDR2 FQNNGV. In nucleotides, the CDR3 is TGTGCCAGCAGCTCCCAGGCAACTGAAGCTTTCTTT. Translating it yields CASSSQATEAFF.

The chain is built from TRBV6-5 and TRBJ2-1; weak D call: TRBD2 (6 bases). CDR1 is MNHEY, CDR2 SVGAGI, per germline. This CDR3 is 14 amino acids long. V was clipped by 2 bases and J by 10 bases, with 15 bases between them. The CDR3 nucleotides are TGTGCCAGCAGTTACCAATCCTTTCTAGCGGAGCAGTTCTTC. Translating gives CASSYQSFLAEQFF.

The CDR3 DNA is TGTGCCAGCCCCCCCGACACGGGGTCCTATGGCTACACCTTC. Translation gives CASPPDTGSYGYTF. The chain employs TRBV2 and TRBJ1-2; no firm D call. Between the trimmed V and J ends, which lost 8 bases and 4 bases, there was a span of 17 bases. Per germline, CDR1 SNHLY and CDR2 FYNNEI. The CDR3 loop spans 14 amino acids.

V usage is TRBV9 and J usage is TRBJ2-5; the D gene is possibly TRBD1 (5 bases). Germline assignment: CDR1 SGDLS and CDR2 YYNGEE. The CDR3 extends over 15 amino acids. V was shortened by 3 bases and J by 5 bases, with 17 bases between the two germline ends. The DNA for the CDR3 is TGTGCCAGCAGCGAGATAGGGTCAGGGTTGGAGACCCAGTACTTC. Residues: CASSEIGSGLETQYF. Drawing the rest from reference TRBV9 and TRBJ2-5, the complete variable domain is DSGVTQTPKHLITATGQRVTLRCSPRSGDLSVYWYQQSLDQGLQFLIQYYNGEERAKGNILERFSAQQFPDLHSELNLSSLELGDSALYFCASSEIGSGLETQYFGPGTRLLVL.

This sequence joins TRBV5-4 and TRBJ2-7; 7 nucleotides align to TRBD1. This CDR3 spans 17 amino acids. Looked up from germline, CDR1 is SGHNT and CDR2 is YYREEE (reference sequence). Unmatched junction bases numbered 9, after V lost 0 bases and J lost 0 bases. As DNA, the CDR3 is TGTGCCAGCAGCTTGGGAAAACAGGGGCCGAACTCCTACGAGCAGTACTTC. Translated, it gives CASSLGKQGPNSYEQYF.

The chain links TRBV6-2 or TRBV6-3 to TRBJ1-2; TRBD1 might be the D (6 bases). V lost 2 bases and J lost 8, with 21 bases in between. CDR1 and CDR2 from the germline V gene are MNHEY and SVGEGT. CDR3 length: 16 residues. The CDR3 spells CASSYMGATAFGGYTF. In DNA form, the CDR3 reads TGTGCCAGCAGTTACATGGGGGCGACAGCCTTCGGCGGCTACACCTTC.

The chain carries TRBV9 and TRBJ2-1; D may be TRBD2 (6 bases). Germline CDR1 and CDR2: SGDLS and YYNGEE. The CDR3 covers 15 residues. V was clipped by 0 bases and J by 5 bases, with 12 bases between them. The CDR3 loop is CASSVAIGTHNEQFF. DNA of the CDR3: TGTGCCAGCAGCGTAGCTATTGGGACTCACAATGAGCAGTTCTTC.

This clone has a handful of counts. This chain links TRBV29-1 with TRBJ1-1, with D tentatively TRBD1 (6 bases). Germline lookup yields CDR1 SQVTM and CDR2 ANQGSEA. The CDR3 extends over 14 amino acids. The V gene lost 4 bases and the J gene lost 4 bases, with 16 bases spanning the gap. Here the CDR3 reads CSVVGSQGTTEAFF. As DNA, the CDR3 is TGCAGCGTTGTCGGGTCCCAGGGGACCACTGAAGCTTTCTTT. The variable domain in full, with the rest retrieved from reference TRBV29-1 and TRBJ1-1, is SAVISQKPSRDICQRGTSLTIQCQVDSQVTMMFWYRQQPGQSLTLIATANQGSEATYESGFVIDKFPISRPNLTFSTLTVSNMSPEDSSIYLCSVVGSQGTTEAFFGQGTRLTVV.

This rearrangement joins TRBV18 to TRBJ2-7; 13 positions agree with TRBD2. The germline V gene has CDR1 KGHSH and CDR2 LQKENI. V trimming: 4 bases; J trimming: 6 bases; junction bases outside the gene matches: 3. The CDR3 sequence is 14 residues long. DNA for the CDR3: TGTGCCAGCTCACGGGGACTAGCGGGGCCCGAGCAGTACTTC. As protein: CASSRGLAGPEQYF.

The rearrangement uses TRBV29-1 and TRBJ2-7; TRBD2 matches at 12 bases. V shed 6 bases, J shed 2 bases, and the junction held 2 bases outside the gene matches. The CDR3 has 13 amino acids. Germline lookup yields CDR1 SQVTM and CDR2 ANQGSEA. In nucleotides, the CDR3 is TGCAGCGTCGCTAGCGGGGGGGCCTACGAGCAGTACTTC. Its protein is CSVASGGAYEQYF.